One T cell receptor beta chain is described in this entry. Its antigen has not been determined. Base quality data are lacking; no much larger clone is found one base away. The donors belonged to the validation cohort of around 110 subjects, which was separate from the roughly 670-subject first cohort. The data were taken from a study of cytomegalovirus exposure and HLA in healthy donors (TCRdb year 2017). Regarding the study in general: According to a later analysis, the approximately 120 validation repertoires were produced on the same platform as the 680 or so repertoires of the first cohort. The study aimed to test whether signatures of past pathogen exposure could be identified by cataloging public T cell receptors. Besides the first cohort of about 730 subjects, a separate validation cohort made up of 90 to 150 different subjects was used. High-throughput TCR immunosequencing, statistical association of individual TCRs with disease status, and machine learning were combined to predict cytomegalovirus infection status.

Preparation of the library involved the immunoSEQ multiplex PCR assay. The authors' analysis ran thus. A statistical classification framework was developed to diagnose cytomegalovirus status using the catalog of TCR beta chain sequences. This immuneACCESS table, as held by TCRdb, lists in-frame sequences with V and J called but not all clones. Of the missing ones, under half trace to an unresolved V gene in checked studies; the others have no known cause. That table supplies the V and J calls and clone size; D and trimming were determined from the DNA. This sample gives tens of thousands of clones in total; 85% to 95% of them show up just once. The ten largest account for roughly 4.4% of the sample. Overall study outcomes, separate from this receptor: The authors suggested that the approach could potentially be generalized to other disease states and immunological phenotypes. The validation cohort had no HLA typing available for a later analysis, so co-occurrence within that cohort was assessed over all 130 or so repertoires. Most TCR sequences were seen in very few donors, while some public TCRs were found in many individuals. In both the original and validation cohorts, the classifier was reported to diagnose cytomegalovirus status with high specificity and sensitivity. A total of some 180 TCR beta chains were listed by the study as associated with cytomegalovirus. Three of the identified cytomegalovirus-associated TCR beta chains were confirmed in vitro to be specific for cytomegalovirus antigens. In a later analysis, TCRs clustered in the first cohort were found to also tend to co-occur in the roughly 120 validation repertoires, with approximately 93% of cluster scores above 0.

From its cysteine to its phenylalanine, the CDR3 spans 15 amino acids. CDR3 DNA is the only sequence kept; it has 45 bases, read in frame from the first base. Reading the germline V gene gives CDR1 WSHSY and CDR2 SAAADI. Germline trimming: 4 bases from V, 1 base from J; junction bases outside gene matches: 4. Sequenced material: PBMCs. The source of this sequence is a man younger than 35 in good health and CMV-seropositive. This receptor chain uses TRBV10-2 and TRBJ2-3; 8 nucleotides in the junction match TRBD2. The CDR3 region: CASSVILAGTDTQYF. The DNA sequence is TGCGCCAGCAGTGTAATACTAGCGGGCACAGATACGCAGTATTTT.